These 32 T cell receptor beta chains came from one sample sequenced in a study of control samples from healthy donors and cancer patients. The protocol was immunoSEQ multiplex PCR, while the TCRdb copy is restricted to in-frame clones and leaves out a portion. The data contain more than 85,000 clones, 83% of them singletons. Material for sequencing was blood. Receptors originate from a woman aged 50 to 60 in good health.

The rearrangement links TRBV7-8 to TRBJ2-1; TRBD1 agrees at 7 bases. V dropped 3 bases and J dropped 3; count of bases not matched to a gene: 5. The CDR3 consists of 15 residues. Looked up from germline, CDR1 is SGHVS and CDR2 is FQNEAQ. The CDR3 protein is CASSLTTGNYNEQFF. The CDR3 DNA follows: TGTGCCAGCAGCTTGACGACAGGGAACTACAATGAGCAGTTCTTC.

The CDR3 spells CASSQLLAGMYNEQFF. The CDR3 DNA sequence: TGTGCCAGCAGTCAGTTACTAGCGGGAATGTACAATGAGCAGTTCTTC. The chain employs TRBV3-1 (or the pseudogene TRBV3-2) and TRBJ2-1, with 10 bases that match TRBD2. Unmatched junction bases numbered 9, after V lost 6 bases and J lost 4 bases. This CDR3 is built from 16 residues. Germline CDR1 reads LGHDT; CDR2 reads YNNKEL (reference sequence).

The rearrangement links TRBV6-6 to TRBJ2-1; D uncertain. This CDR3 has 11 amino acids. Germline CDR1 and CDR2: MNHNY and SVGAGI (reference sequence). The V and J ends lost 1 base and 8 bases respectively, with 3 bases between them. The CDR3 reads CASSYLDEQFF. CDR3 nucleotide sequence: TGTGCCAGCAGTTACTTAGATGAGCAGTTCTTC.

CDR3 in amino acids: CASRDRNTGELFF. CDR3 in DNA: TGTGCCAGTAGGGACAGGAACACCGGGGAGCTGTTTTTT. The chain couples TRBV19 to TRBJ2-2; possible D gene TRBD1, 6 bases. The CDR3 is 13 residues long. Germline values: CDR1 LNHDA, CDR2 SQIVND (reference sequence). Between the trimmed V and J ends, which lost 6 bases and 1 base, there was a span of 6 bases. Using reference TRBV19 and TRBJ2-2 for the parts outside the CDR3, the full variable domain is DGGITQSPKYLFRKEGQNVTLSCEQNLNHDAMYWYRQDPGQGLRLIYYSQIVNDFQKGDIAEGYSVSREKKESFPLTVTSAQKNPTAFYLCASRDRNTGELFFGEGSRLTVL.

This chain uses TRBV15 with TRBJ1-4; 8 nucleotides agree with TRBD1. The CDR3 length is 15 residues. CDR1 and CDR2 (germline): LNHNV, YYDKDF (reference sequence). The trim removed 4 bases at V and 3 bases at J, leaving 4 bases unmatched. CDR3 DNA: TGTGCCACCAGCATTACAGGGGGAGCTAATGAAAAACTGTTTTTT. This encodes CATSITGGANEKLFF. Variable domain in full (rest from reference TRBV15 and TRBJ1-4): DAMVIQNPRYQVTQFGKPVTLSCSQTLNHNVMYWYQQKSSQAPKLLFHYYDKDFNNEADTPDNFQSRRPNTSFCFLDIRSPGLGDTAMYLCATSITGGANEKLFFGSGTQLSVL.

This sequence joins TRBV3-1 (or the pseudogene TRBV3-2) and TRBJ2-2, with D possibly matching TRBD2 (6 bases). CDR1 and CDR2 (germline): LGHDT, YNNKEL (reference sequence). Trimming removed 3 bases at V and 1 base at J, with 6 bases between. The CDR3 covers 14 residues. CDR3 coding DNA: TGTGCCAGCAGCCAGGGGGGGAACACCGGGGAGCTGTTTTTT. Translation gives CASSQGGNTGELFF.

The chain couples TRBV5-4 to TRBJ2-3; 9 bases align to TRBD1. V was pared by 1 base and J by 1 base, with 4 bases of the junction left unmatched. The CDR3 covers 16 residues. Germline-derived CDR1 and CDR2 are SGHNT and YYREEE (reference sequence). In DNA form, the CDR3 reads TGTGCCAGCAGCTTGCCGGACAGGGGCGGCACAGATACGCAGTATTTT. As protein: CASSLPDRGGTDTQYF.

This clone was observed a few times. This chain uses TRBV3-1 (or the pseudogene TRBV3-2) with TRBJ2-1, with TRBD2 as a possible D gene (6 bases). The CDR3 has 14 amino acids. V was cut by 0 bases and J by 4 bases, with 7 bases left in between. Per the germline V gene, CDR1 is LGHDT and CDR2 is YNNKEL (reference sequence). The chain's CDR3 is CASSQETRYNEQFF. The CDR3 region has the DNA TGTGCCAGCAGCCAAGAGACTAGGTACAATGAGCAGTTCTTC.

The J gene is TRBJ1-1, the V gene TRBV3-1 (or the pseudogene TRBV3-2); a possible D gene is TRBD1 (6 bases). This CDR3 comprises 16 residues. Germline CDR1 reads LGHDT; CDR2 reads YNNKEL (reference sequence). V shed 0 bases and J shed 3 bases, with 14 bases lying between them. This chain's CDR3 is CASSQEGNRVYTEAFF. CDR3 bases: TGTGCCAGCAGCCAAGAGGGGAACAGGGTTTACACTGAAGCTTTCTTT.

V usage is TRBV5-6 and J usage is TRBJ2-7; 8 positions agree with TRBD1. Germline CDR1 is SGHDT and CDR2 is YYEEEE. The CDR3 is 15 amino acids. The V gene end was trimmed by 3 bases and the J gene end by 4 bases; junction bases not matched to a gene: 9. The CDR3 protein is CASSWRSNRGYEQYF. In DNA form, the CDR3 reads TGTGCCAGCAGCTGGCGGTCGAACAGGGGGTACGAGCAGTACTTC.

The chain employs TRBV30 and TRBJ2-1, with 9 nucleotides matching TRBD1. Trimming at V came to 8 bases and at J to 5 bases, leaving 4 bases not matched to a gene. CDR3 length equals 12 residues. The germline CDR1 and CDR2 sequences are GTSNPN and SVGIG (reference sequence). The CDR3 DNA is TGTGCCACGGGACAGGGAAACAATGAGCAGTTCTTC. Its translation is CATGQGNNEQFF.

The V and J genes are TRBV19 and TRBJ2-7; 9 bases line up with TRBD2. Germline-derived CDR1 and CDR2 are LNHDA and SQIVND (reference sequence). V was clipped by 3 bases and J by 4 bases; unmatched bases: 7. The CDR3 runs to 15 residues. The DNA for the CDR3 is TGTGCCAGTAGTATCAGGGCTAGCGGGGCGTACGAGCAGTACTTC. Encoded protein: CASSIRASGAYEQYF.

The CDR3 loop reads CASSESLAGVHEQFF. CDR3 nucleotides: TGTGCCAGCAGTGAATCACTAGCGGGAGTGCATGAGCAGTTCTTC. The chain joins TRBV2 to TRBJ2-1, with TRBD2 matching over 11 bases. The CDR3 sequence is 15 residues long. Germline V gene lookup returns CDR1 SNHLY and CDR2 FYNNEI. The V segment lost 2 bases and the J segment 8 bases; nucleotides outside the gene matches: 5.

The chain has TRBV9 and TRBJ2-7, with a tentative D call TRBD1 (5 bases). Looked up from germline, CDR1 is SGDLS and CDR2 is YYNGEE. The CDR3 sequence is 16 residues long. With 4 bases removed from V and 4 bases from J, the gap between germline ends came to 21 bases. The CDR3 sequence is CASSPYGGQGGYEQYF. The DNA of the CDR3 is TGTGCCAGCAGCCCCTATGGTGGGCAGGGCGGTTACGAGCAGTACTTC.

The chain is built from TRBV24-1 and TRBJ2-1; TRBD1 aligns across 7 bases. CDR3 length equals 14 residues. Germline CDR1 KGHDR, CDR2 SFDVKD. The V gene end was trimmed by 4 bases and the J gene end by 6 bases; junction bases not matched to a gene: 5. The CDR3 coding sequence is TGTGCCACCAGTGACCCGACAGGGTCCAATGAGCAGTTCTTC. Its protein is CATSDPTGSNEQFF.

The chain couples TRBV7-3 to TRBJ2-1; the match to TRBD1 covers 8 bases. After removal of 8 bases from V and 4 bases from J, the junction contained 10 bases not matched to a gene. CDR1 is SGHTA and CDR2 is FQGTGA in the germline V gene. The CDR3 has 15 amino acids. The CDR3 nucleotides are TGTGCCAGCGGACTGCAGGGGGCTACTTACAATGAGCAGTTCTTC. Translation gives CASGLQGATYNEQFF.

The DNA of the CDR3 is TGTGCCAGCAGCTTAGTGCAGGGGGGGTCTGGAAACACCATATATTTT. It codes for CASSLVQGGSGNTIYF. This chain joins TRBV7-6 and TRBJ1-3; 7 nucleotides line up with TRBD1. Germline values: CDR1 SGHVS, CDR2 FNYEAQ. V gave up 1 base and J gave up 1 base; unmatched junction bases: 4. The CDR3 is 16 residues long.

J is TRBJ1-1 and V is TRBV3-1 (or the pseudogene TRBV3-2); a weak D match, TRBD1 (6 bases). Germline V gene data show CDR1 as LGHDT and CDR2 as YNNKEL (reference sequence). This CDR3 is built from 14 residues. V shed 3 bases and J shed 6 bases, with 14 bases lying between them. CDR3 protein: CASSQNRVSSEAFF. CDR3 in DNA: TGTGCCAGCAGCCAGAACAGGGTGTCTTCTGAAGCTTTCTTT.

V and J are TRBV19 and TRBJ2-1, with D hard to call. V shed 5 bases and J shed 10 bases, with 18 bases lying between them. The germline V gene encodes CDR1 LNHDA and CDR2 SQIVND (reference sequence). This CDR3 is 14 amino acids long. The CDR3 region is CASSPRTVVEEQFF. The CDR3 nucleotides read TGTGCCAGTAGTCCCCGGACCGTCGTAGAGGAGCAGTTCTTC.

The chain carries TRBV28 and TRBJ1-5; no reliable D call. The CDR3 is 12 amino acids. The germline V gene has CDR1 MDHEN and CDR2 SYDVKM. V was trimmed by 1 base and J by 5 bases, leaving 3 bases between them. The CDR3, as DNA: TGTGCCAGCAGTTTATTGGATCAGCCCCAGCATTTT. Amino acid sequence: CASSLLDQPQHF. Complete variable domain (other parts from reference TRBV28 and TRBJ1-5): DVKVTQSSRYLVKRTGEKVFLECVQDMDHENMFWYRQDPGLGLRLIYFSYDVKMKEKGDIPEGYSVSREKKERFSLILESASTNQTSMYLCASSLLDQPQHFGDGTRLSIL.

This clone was seen a few times. The chain uses TRBV5-1 and TRBJ2-7; TRBD1 matches 9 bases. Germline-derived CDR1 and CDR2 are SGHRS and YFSETQ. The CDR3 is 15 amino acids. V gave up 0 bases and J gave up 2 bases; unmatched junction bases: 3. DNA for the CDR3: TGCGCCAGCAGCTTGGGACAGGGGGTCACCTACGAGCAGTACTTC. Its protein is CASSLGQGVTYEQYF. Complete variable domain (other parts from reference TRBV5-1 and TRBJ2-7): KAGVTQTPRYLIKTRGQQVTLSCSPISGHRSVSWYQQTPGQGLQFLFEYFSETQRNKGNFPGRFSGRQFSNSRSEMNVSTLELGDSALYLCASSLGQGVTYEQYFGPGTRLTVT.

This clone was observed once. The V and J genes are TRBV4-3 and TRBJ2-5; D perhaps matches TRBD2 (7 bases). Trimming stripped 3 bases from V and 1 base from J, with 12 bases between. Germline CDR1 LGHNA, CDR2 YSLEER. The CDR3 is 15 amino acids. CDR3 DNA sequence: TGCGCCAGCAGCCATGTCGGGGGGCGCCAAGAGACCCAGTACTTC. Translated, it gives CASSHVGGRQETQYF.

The V call is TRBV19, the J call TRBJ1-1; D ambiguous. The CDR3 runs 14 residues. The V end lost 8 bases, the J end lost 0 bases, and 13 bases lay between the germline ends. The germline V gene has CDR1 LNHDA and CDR2 SQIVND (reference sequence). CDR3 residues: CASSSDVLNTEAFF. The DNA for the CDR3 is TGTGCCAGTTCGTCGGACGTTTTGAACACTGAAGCTTTCTTT.

The chain carries TRBV5-1 and TRBJ1-5; D gene uncertain. CDR3 length: 15 residues. Germline V gene data show CDR1 as SGHRS and CDR2 as YFSETQ. V was pared by 4 bases and J by 0 bases, with 11 bases between. CDR3 nucleotide sequence: TGCGCCAGCAGCCTAGAACCGGGTAGCAATCAGCCCCAGCATTTT. Translated, it gives CASSLEPGSNQPQHF.

The chain couples TRBV7-8 to TRBJ2-2; TRBD1 matches 8 bases. The V gene end was trimmed by 5 bases and the J gene end by 3 bases; junction bases not matched to a gene: 5. The CDR3 has 15 amino acids. Germline CDR1 reads SGHVS; CDR2 reads FQNEAQ. CDR3 in amino acids: CASSVTGAYTGELFF. In nucleotides, the CDR3 is TGTGCCAGCAGCGTGACAGGGGCCTACACCGGGGAGCTGTTTTTT.

The chain carries TRBV7-6 and TRBJ2-7; TRBD1 or TRBD2 may be the D gene (5 bases each). V was trimmed by 5 bases and J by 2 bases, leaving 19 bases between them. Per the germline V gene, CDR1 is SGHVS and CDR2 is FNYEAQ. The CDR3 extends over 16 amino acids. The CDR3 nucleotides read TGTGCCAGCAGCCCCACCGGGGCCCTCACCGCCTACGAGCAGTACTTC. It codes for CASSPTGALTAYEQYF. The entire variable domain, with the rest obtained from reference TRBV7-6 and TRBJ2-7, is as follows: GAGVSQSPRYKVTKRGQDVALRCDPISGHVSLYWYRQALGQGPEFLTYFNYEAQQDKSGLPNDRFSAERPEGSISTLTIQRTEQRDSAMYRCASSPTGALTAYEQYFGPGTRLTVT.

The J gene is TRBJ2-7, the V gene TRBV7-3; 8 nucleotides align to TRBD2. This CDR3 is built from 14 residues. Germline CDR1 SGHTA, CDR2 FQGTGA. The V segment lost 4 bases and the J segment 0 bases; nucleotides outside the gene matches: 2. DNA of the CDR3: TGTGCCAGCAGCTATAGCGGGGACTCCTACGAGCAGTACTTC. Its protein product is CASSYSGDSYEQYF.

Only one count was recorded for this clone. J is TRBJ2-1 and V is TRBV5-1; 9 bases line up with TRBD2. The junction had 5 bases not matched to a gene; V was cut back by 1 base and J by 6 bases. The CDR3 consists of 15 residues. The germline CDR1 and CDR2 sequences are SGHRS and YFSETQ. CDR3: CASSLRAGGSNEQFF. The DNA of the CDR3 is TGCGCCAGCAGCTTGAGAGCGGGGGGAAGCAATGAGCAGTTCTTC.

J is TRBJ1-2 and V is TRBV7-9; 8 bases line up with TRBD1. Unmatched junction bases numbered 7, after V lost 2 bases and J lost 8 bases. The length of the CDR3 is 14 residues. CDR1 is SEHNR and CDR2 is FQNEAQ in the germline V gene (reference sequence). The CDR3 here is CASSLNQGADGYTF. The CDR3 DNA follows: TGTGCCAGCAGCTTAAATCAGGGGGCAGACGGCTACACCTTC.

The CDR3 region has the DNA TGTGCCTGGAGGGGGGACAGGTTTGTGGTAGCGGGAGACAATGAGCAGTTCTTC. Its protein product is CAWRGDRFVVAGDNEQFF. The chain links TRBV30 to TRBJ2-1; weak D call: TRBD2 (9 bases). There are 18 residues in the CDR3. V lost 3 bases to trimming and J lost 5 bases, with 26 bases between them. Germline lookup yields CDR1 GTSNPN and CDR2 SVGIG (reference sequence).

This clone occurred a few times. This chain links TRBV28 with TRBJ1-4; D is unresolved. The CDR3 is made up of 14 amino acids. Between the trimmed V and J ends, which lost 2 bases and 2 bases, there was a span of 6 bases. Germline V gene data show CDR1 as MDHEN and CDR2 as SYDVKM. The CDR3 DNA is TGTGCCAGCAGTTTAATAGGGACTAATGAAAAACTGTTTTTT. This sequence encodes CASSLIGTNEKLFF.

This rearrangement joins TRBV27 to TRBJ2-7, with D perhaps TRBD1 (6 bases). The CDR3 has 13 residues. Germline CDR1 is MNHEY and CDR2 is SMNVEV (reference sequence). Trimming took 2 bases from V and 1 from J, leaving 6 bases between them. For the CDR3, the DNA is TGTGCCAGCAGTTTAGGACAGTCCTACGAGCAGTACTTC. Translated: CASSLGQSYEQYF.